One sample yielded the 24 T cell receptor beta chains listed below, sequenced in a study of T cells in Graves' hyperthyroidism and ophthalmopathy. Researchers took RNA transcripts and amplified the TCR beta CDR3 regions from them. A first-round RT-PCR of the TCR CDR3 used the HTBI primer set. In TCRdb, the multiplex PCR reads were re-called with MiXCR into one record per CDR3 protein. Counted here are 490,000 or so distinct CDR3 sequences, about 22% occurring once; the ten biggest clones make up under 55%. Input material: blood. The origin of the receptors is a woman aged 70-85 years with Graves' ophthalmopathy.

In this sample, this clonotype turned up a few times. This chain joins TRBV20-1 and TRBJ2-5, with TRBD1 matching over 8 bases. Germline V gene lookup returns CDR1 DFQATT and CDR2 SNEGSKA (reference sequence). CDR3 length equals 15 residues. Unmatched junction bases numbered 10, after V lost 1 base and J lost 6 bases. CDR3 sequence (DNA): TGCAGTGCTAGAGGGGAGGCCAGGGGGCCGAAGACCCAGTACTTC. Amino acid sequence: CSARGEARGPKTQYF.

This clonotype has a count of ten or more. J is TRBJ1-2 and V is TRBV2, with 7 nucleotides matching TRBD1. Germline-derived CDR1 and CDR2 are SNHLY and FYNNEI. CDR3 size: 12 residues. Unmatched junction bases numbered 9, after V lost 10 bases and J lost 7 bases. The CDR3 protein is CATGTDLPGYTF. CDR3 coding DNA: TGTGCCACTGGGACAGATCTCCCTGGCTACACCTTC.

This clonotype was observed once. A much larger clone sits a single nucleotide away, making a read error possible. The chain recombines TRBV12-3 or TRBV12-4 with TRBJ2-7, with D unresolved. The CDR3 is 15 amino acids. V was cut by 1 base and J by 4 bases, with 14 bases left in between. Here the CDR3 reads CASSLDPCTAYEQYF. In DNA, the CDR3 is TGTGCCAGCAGTTTAGACCCCTGTACGGCTTACGAGCAGTACTTC.

This clonotype was detected ten times or more. The rearrangement joins TRBV24-1 to TRBJ2-2; the match to TRBD2 covers 12 bases. The ends lost 5 bases at V and 3 bases at J; junction bases unmatched: 24. Germline V gene data show CDR1 as KGHDR and CDR2 as SFDVKD. The CDR3 totals 23 residues. CDR3 sequence: CATSGMDRGRLAGALRDTGELFF. CDR3 nucleotides: TGTGCCACCAGTGGTATGGACAGGGGACGACTAGCGGGAGCGCTTCGGGACACCGGGGAGCTGTTTTTT.

CDR3 sequence reads: CASSLAGALGQPQHF. The CDR3 region has the DNA TGTGCCAGCAGCTTAGCCGGGGCCCTGGGGCAGCCCCAGCATTTT. J is TRBJ1-5 and V is TRBV7-9; D is perhaps TRBD1 (5 bases). The CDR3 totals 15 residues. V lost 0 bases, J lost 7 bases, and 13 bases lay in between. From germline, CDR1 is SEHNR and CDR2 FQNEAQ (reference sequence).

This chain joins TRBV5-5 and TRBJ1-5; D not resolved. V gave up 5 bases and J gave up 3 bases, with 12 bases separating them. This CDR3 has 14 amino acids. The germline CDR1 and CDR2 sequences are SGHKS and YYEKEE (reference sequence). This chain's CDR3 is CASSPDNYNQPQHF. The CDR3 DNA sequence: TGTGCCAGCAGTCCAGACAACTACAATCAGCCCCAGCATTTT.

The table lists this clonotype with a few counts. The chain links TRBV12-3 or TRBV12-4 to TRBJ2-7; TRBD1 is a possible D gene (5 bases). Trimming took 6 bases from V and 3 from J, leaving 9 bases between them. This CDR3 comprises 12 residues. CDR3 nucleotides: TGTGCCAGCAGCCCTGGACACTACGAGCAGTACTTC. Translated, it gives CASSPGHYEQYF.

This clonotype was picked up a small number of times. This rearrangement joins TRBV20-1 to TRBJ1-2; D gene ambiguous. V lost 5 bases to trimming and J lost 6 bases, with 25 bases between them. CDR1 DFQATT and CDR2 SNEGSKA come from the germline V gene (reference sequence). The CDR3 is made up of 16 amino acids. CDR3 coding DNA: TGCAGTGCTCGTCCCCCTGATTTCTGGATGCCGAATGGCTACACCTTC. It codes for CSARPPDFWMPNGYTF.

This clonotype was counted between two and nine times. This chain joins TRBV5-1 and TRBJ1-2; 9 nucleotides line up with TRBD1. J lost 8 bases, V lost 3 bases, and 8 bases had no gene match. The germline CDR1 and CDR2 sequences are SGHRS and YFSETQ. CDR3 length: 14 amino acids. The CDR3 coding sequence is TGCGCCAGCAGCTCCAGGACAGGGGAAGGAGGCTACACCTTC. Translating gives CASSSRTGEGGYTF.

This clonotype was detected many times. V usage is TRBV6-1 and J usage is TRBJ2-2; D might be TRBD2 (5 bases). The length of the CDR3 is 13 residues. The V gene's germline CDR1 is MNHNS and CDR2 SASEGT. V was shortened by 7 bases and J by 4 bases, with 10 bases between the two germline ends. For the CDR3, the DNA is TGTGCCAGCACGGGGTACGGCACCGGGGAGCTGTTTTTT. It encodes CASTGYGTGELFF.

In its sample, this clonotype was seen many times. The rearrangement uses TRBV12-3 or TRBV12-4 and TRBJ2-7, with TRBD2 matching over 7 bases. V was pared by 6 bases and J by 3 bases, with 17 bases of the junction left unmatched. CDR3 length: 17 amino acids. The CDR3 loop is CASSPTRKRGKVYEQYF. The CDR3 nucleotides are TGTGCCAGCAGCCCCACCCGGAAGCGGGGTAAGGTCTACGAGCAGTACTTC.

In its sample, this clonotype was seen a few times. The rearrangement uses TRBV6-2 or TRBV6-3 and TRBJ1-2; TRBD1 agrees at 9 bases. V lost 7 bases to trimming and J lost 2 bases; unmatched junction nucleotides: 8. The CDR3 spans 15 residues. CDR1 MNHEY and CDR2 SVGEGT come from the germline V gene. CDR3 in DNA: TGTGCCAGCACTGCCCCGGGACAGGGCAACTATGGCTACACCTTC. It encodes CASTAPGQGNYGYTF.

The chain carries TRBV19 and TRBJ2-1, with 10 bases that match TRBD2. Germline-derived CDR1 and CDR2 are LNHDA and SQIVND (reference sequence). CDR3 length: 19 amino acids. V lost 3 bases and J lost 0; bases outside the gene matches: 11. The CDR3 protein is CASSMVPPPSGSSYNEQFF. The CDR3 region has the DNA TGTGCCAGTAGTATGGTCCCACCCCCTAGCGGGAGCTCCTACAATGAGCAGTTCTTC. Variable domain in full (rest from reference TRBV19 and TRBJ2-1): DGGITQSPKYLFRKEGQNVTLSCEQNLNHDAMYWYRQDPGQGLRLIYYSQIVNDFQKGDIAEGYSVSREKKESFPLTVTSAQKNPTAFYLCASSMVPPPSGSSYNEQFFGPGTRLTVL.

The chain links TRBV9 to TRBJ1-4, with 7 bases that match TRBD1. This CDR3 spans 15 amino acids. Trimming at V came to 1 base and at J to 8 bases, leaving 8 bases not matched to a gene. CDR1 and CDR2 (germline): SGDLS, YYNGEE. The DNA of the CDR3 is TGTGCCAGCAGCGTATCAGGGGGAAAAGGAGAAAAACTGTTTTTT. Translating it yields CASSVSGGKGEKLFF.

This clonotype was counted between two and nine times. The chain employs TRBV6-1 and TRBJ2-7; D call uncertain. CDR1 and CDR2 from the germline V gene are MNHNS and SASEGT. Trimming left V 5 bases short and J 2 bases short, with 10 bases between. The CDR3 is 13 residues long. Written as DNA, the CDR3 is TGTGCCAGCAGTCTTGATAAACCCTACGAGCAGTACTTC. Translated, it gives CASSLDKPYEQYF.

This chain joins TRBV5-1 and TRBJ2-7, with 7 bases that match TRBD1. CDR1 and CDR2 from the germline V gene are SGHRS and YFSETQ. The length of the CDR3 is 14 residues. Trimming removed 3 bases from V and 0 bases from J; junction bases left unmatched: 3. The DNA for the CDR3 is TGCGCCAGCAGCTGGGGGACAGTCTCCTACGAGCAGTACTTC. Protein sequence: CASSWGTVSYEQYF.

The chain carries TRBV20-1 and TRBJ2-2; D possibly corresponds to TRBD2 (6 bases). Germline lookup yields CDR1 DFQATT and CDR2 SNEGSKA (reference sequence). V shed 0 bases and J shed 6 bases, with 11 bases lying between them. The CDR3 length is 14 residues. The CDR3 protein is CSARDWQRAGELFF. DNA for the CDR3: TGCAGTGCTAGAGATTGGCAGCGGGCCGGGGAGCTGTTTTTT.

The gene calls are TRBV20-1 and TRBJ1-2; tentative D call: TRBD1 (5 bases). The V and J ends lost 5 bases and 8 bases respectively, with 18 bases between them. CDR3 length: 13 residues. Germline CDR1 is DFQATT and CDR2 is SNEGSKA (reference sequence). CDR3: CSAGPSTGEGYTF. In nucleotides, the CDR3 is TGCAGTGCTGGGCCCTCAACGGGGGAGGGCTACACCTTC.

The J gene is TRBJ2-7, the V gene TRBV5-4, with 8 bases that match TRBD1. V was clipped by 4 bases and J by 3 bases; unmatched bases: 3. This CDR3 region has 13 residues. Looked up from germline, CDR1 is SGHNT and CDR2 is YYREEE (reference sequence). As DNA, the CDR3 is TGTGCCAGCAGCAGGGGACAGGACTACGAGCAGTACTTC. Residues: CASSRGQDYEQYF.

J is TRBJ2-3 and V is TRBV11-2, with TRBD2 matching 8 bases. Germline V CDR1 and CDR2: SGHAT, FQNNGV. V shed 5 bases and J 2 bases; nucleotides not matched to a gene: 6. The CDR3 extends over 15 amino acids. This chain's CDR3 is CASSQVLADTDTQYF. The DNA for the CDR3 is TGTGCCAGCAGCCAAGTACTAGCGGACACAGATACGCAGTATTTT.

At least ten counts were recorded for this clonotype. The rearrangement links TRBV20-1 to TRBJ2-1; 9 bases align to TRBD1. Germline CDR1 is DFQATT and CDR2 is SNEGSKA (reference sequence). Germline trimming cut 6 bases from V and 7 bases from J; bases unmatched to any gene: 7. The CDR3 is 13 amino acids. CDR3 protein: CSARTGAINEQFF. For the CDR3, the DNA is TGCAGTGCCAGGACAGGGGCCATTAATGAGCAGTTCTTC.

This chain connects TRBV4-1 to TRBJ2-3; 11 positions agree with TRBD1. The junction had 12 bases not matched to a gene; V was cut back by 0 bases and J by 4 bases. In germline, CDR1 is MGHRA, CDR2 YSYEKL. The CDR3 is 19 residues long. CDR3 loop: CASSQDLAQGQGVSDTQYF. The CDR3 nucleotides read TGCGCCAGCAGCCAAGATCTTGCACAGGGACAGGGGGTTTCAGATACGCAGTATTTT.

CDR3 region: CASSLADEKLFF. CDR3 bases: TGTGCCAGCAGCTTAGCGGATGAAAAACTGTTTTTT. The gene calls are TRBV7-9 and TRBJ1-4, with D unclear. Germline V gene sequence: CDR1 SEHNR, CDR2 FQNEAQ (reference sequence). This CDR3 has 12 amino acids. Trimming shortened V by 0 bases and J by 6 bases, and 2 bases separated the two germline ends.

This clonotype occurred a few times. The chain joins TRBV20-1 to TRBJ2-5; D could derive from TRBD1 or TRBD2 (5 bases each). The CDR3 is 15 amino acids. The germline V gene has CDR1 DFQATT and CDR2 SNEGSKA (reference sequence). V dropped 2 bases and J dropped 4 bases, with 17 bases sitting between them. CDR3 residues: CSARSGTDPRETQYF. The CDR3 DNA reads as TGCAGTGCTAGATCCGGGACGGACCCTCGAGAGACCCAGTACTTC.